Each of the 12 T cell receptor beta chains below was sequenced from the same sample in a study of technical replicates of blood from a handful of donors. The assay was immunoSEQ multiplex PCR, and TCRdb's table has in-frame clones only and misses some. The sample comprises 50,000 to 70,000 clones, 91% of which are singletons, and approximately 3.9% rests with the top ten. Sequencing was done on a sample of PBMCs. The receptors stem from a human donor in good health. Some clones in this sample may be carry-over from other donors' samples.

V gene TRBV30 combines with J gene TRBJ2-1; D may be TRBD2 (5 bases). This CDR3 is built from 11 residues. From germline, CDR1 is GTSNPN and CDR2 SVGIG (reference sequence). V lost 3 bases and J 8 bases, leaving 8 bases between the germline ends. The CDR3 region has the DNA TGTGCCTGGAGACGGGATGATGAGCAGTTCTTC. As protein: CAWRRDDEQFF.

This clone appeared once. V usage is TRBV7-9 and J usage is TRBJ1-3; D remains ambiguous. V dropped 1 base and J dropped 0 bases, with 13 bases sitting between them. CDR1 is SEHNR and CDR2 is FQNEAQ in the germline V gene (reference sequence). The CDR3 is 17 residues long. The CDR3 region has the DNA TGTGCCAGCAGCTTAGGTCCAGGTATAGGCTCTGGAAACACCATATATTTT. Amino acid sequence: CASSLGPGIGSGNTIYF.

The gene calls are TRBV5-1 and TRBJ2-3; 8 nucleotides line up with TRBD2. The CDR3 loop spans 15 amino acids. Germline trimming cut 4 bases from V and 8 bases from J; bases unmatched to any gene: 12. Germline assignment: CDR1 SGHRS and CDR2 YFSETQ. This chain's CDR3 is CASSPQAGGSSTQYF. DNA for the CDR3: TGCGCCAGCAGCCCCCAGGCGGGGGGATCGAGTACGCAGTATTTT.

J is TRBJ2-7 and V is TRBV27, with 10 nucleotides matching TRBD2. V trimming: 5 bases; J trimming: 7 bases; junction bases outside the gene matches: 14. Germline-derived CDR1 and CDR2 are MNHEY and SMNVEV (reference sequence). This CDR3 is built from 16 residues. CDR3 DNA sequence: TGTGCCAGCAGTGGACTAGCGGTCGGCCCTGGCAGGGAGCAGTACTTC. Encoded protein: CASSGLAVGPGREQYF.

The rearrangement links TRBV2 to TRBJ1-1; TRBD1 is a possible D gene (5 bases). V dropped 3 bases and J dropped 6 bases, with 11 bases sitting between them. Germline-derived CDR1 and CDR2 are SNHLY and FYNNEI. The CDR3 extends over 13 amino acids. CDR3 residues: CASSESGYPEAFF. As DNA, the CDR3 is TGTGCCAGCAGTGAGTCAGGGTACCCTGAAGCTTTCTTT. The full variable domain, its missing parts supplied by reference TRBV2 and TRBJ1-1, is EPEVTQTPSHQVTQMGQEVILRCVPISNHLYFYWYRQILGQKVEFLVSFYNNEISEKSEIFDDQFSVERPDGSNFTLKIRSTKLEDSAMYFCASSESGYPEAFFGQGTRLTVV.

The chain carries TRBV11-2 and TRBJ1-4; D possibly corresponds to TRBD1 (6 bases). CDR1 SGHAT and CDR2 FQNNGV come from the germline V gene. Deletions cut 4 bases from V and 6 bases from J, with 18 bases between. The CDR3 has 16 amino acids. CDR3 in amino acids: CASSSLKGQRYEKLFF. CDR3 in DNA: TGTGCCAGCAGCTCCCTAAAAGGACAGAGATATGAAAAACTGTTTTTT.

V is TRBV7-3 and J is TRBJ2-2, with a tentative D call TRBD1 (5 bases). The germline V gene has CDR1 SGHTA and CDR2 FQGTGA. The CDR3 has 16 amino acids. V lost 3 bases and J 7 bases, leaving 18 bases between the germline ends. The CDR3 sequence: CASSLGDFPRDGELFF. Here the CDR3 DNA reads TGTGCCAGCAGCTTGGGTGATTTTCCCAGGGACGGGGAGCTGTTTTTT.

The rearrangement joins TRBV10-3 to TRBJ2-1, with TRBD2 matching 14 bases. The ends lost 5 bases at V and 10 bases at J; junction bases unmatched: 7. CDR3 length: 15 amino acids. Germline loops: CDR1 ENHRY, CDR2 SYGVKD. The CDR3 sequence is CAISTGTSGRTEQFF. The CDR3 DNA reads TGTGCCATCAGTACCGGGACTAGCGGGAGAACCGAGCAGTTCTTC.

The chain links TRBV2 to TRBJ1-6, with D possibly TRBD1 on 6 matching bases. From germline, CDR1 is SNHLY and CDR2 FYNNEI. V lost 2 bases to trimming and J lost 0 bases, with 8 bases between them. CDR3 length equals 16 residues. CDR3 coding DNA: TGTGCCAGCAGTGAACAGGGGACCTCCTATAATTCACCCCTCCACTTT. Protein product: CASSEQGTSYNSPLHF.

The chain carries TRBV6-5 and TRBJ2-7; D is ambiguous. The ends were cut back, 6 bases at V and 7 bases at J, with 19 bases in the middle. Germline assignment: CDR1 MNHEY and CDR2 SVGAGI. The CDR3 consists of 14 residues. This CDR3 reads CASSTNRRHPEQYF. CDR3 sequence (DNA): TGTGCCAGCAGCACCAACCGAAGACACCCAGAGCAGTACTTC.

The V and J genes are TRBV6-5 and TRBJ1-1, with 10 nucleotides matching TRBD1. The CDR3 covers 14 residues. Looked up from germline, CDR1 is MNHEY and CDR2 is SVGAGI. V shed 7 bases and J 5 bases; nucleotides not matched to a gene: 7. DNA of the CDR3: TGTGCCAGCACCCGGGACAGGGGAAGAACTGAAGCTTTCTTT. Its translation is CASTRDRGRTEAFF.

V is TRBV6-1 and J is TRBJ2-7; 10 nucleotides align to TRBD1. With 6 bases clipped from V and 3 bases from J, the junction kept 5 bases outside the gene matches. The CDR3 runs to 14 residues. Germline lookup yields CDR1 MNHNS and CDR2 SASEGT. The CDR3 sequence is CASRPGTGVYEQYF. The CDR3 coding sequence is TGTGCCAGCAGACCCGGGACAGGGGTCTACGAGCAGTACTTC.